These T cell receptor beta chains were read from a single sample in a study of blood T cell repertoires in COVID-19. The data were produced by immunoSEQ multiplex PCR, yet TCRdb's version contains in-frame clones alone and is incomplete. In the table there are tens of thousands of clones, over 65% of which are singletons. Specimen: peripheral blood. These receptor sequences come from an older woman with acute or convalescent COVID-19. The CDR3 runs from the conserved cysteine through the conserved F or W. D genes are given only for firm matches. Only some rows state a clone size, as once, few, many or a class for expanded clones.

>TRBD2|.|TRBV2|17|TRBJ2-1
CASRKRLAGGPSNEQFF
TGTGCCAGCAGAAAAAGACTAGCGGGAGGGCCTAGCAATGAGCAGTTCTTC
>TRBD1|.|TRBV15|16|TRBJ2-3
CATSRLTGGSTDTQYF
TGTGCCACCAGCAGATTGACAGGGGGTAGCACAGATACGCAGTATTTT
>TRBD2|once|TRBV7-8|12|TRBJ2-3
CASSTLGGGKYF
TGTGCCAGCAGCACGCTGGGGGGAGGGAAGTATTTT
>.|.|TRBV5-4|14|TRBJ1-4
CASSFGGGDEKLFF
TGTGCCAGCAGCTTCGGGGGAGGGGATGAAAAACTGTTTTTT
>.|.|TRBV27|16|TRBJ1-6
CASSSQGSSYNSPLHF
TGTGCCAGCAGTTCCCAGGGGAGCTCCTATAATTCACCCCTCCACTTT
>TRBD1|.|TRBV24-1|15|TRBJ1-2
CATSDPGTGVEGYTF
TGTGCCACCAGTGATCCCGGGACAGGGGTAGAGGGCTACACCTTC
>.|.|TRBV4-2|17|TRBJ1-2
CASSQDTSPIRNYGYTF
TGTGCCAGCAGCCAAGATACTTCCCCAATTAGAAACTATGGCTACACCTTC
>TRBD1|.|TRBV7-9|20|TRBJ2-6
CASSMSGQGMISSGANVLTF
TGTGCCAGCAGCATGTCGGGACAGGGGATGATTAGCTCTGGGGCCAACGTCCTGACTTTC
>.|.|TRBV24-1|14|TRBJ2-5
CATSDSGLQETQYF
TGTGCCACCAGTGACTCGGGACTCCAAGAGACCCAGTACTTC
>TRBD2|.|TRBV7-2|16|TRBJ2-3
CASSSGPSGGVDTQYF
TGTGCCAGCAGCTCCGGGCCTAGCGGGGGGGTAGATACGCAGTATTTT
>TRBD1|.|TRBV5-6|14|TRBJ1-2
CASSFRRGLDGYTF
TGTGCCAGCAGCTTCCGTAGGGGGCTGGATGGCTACACCTTC
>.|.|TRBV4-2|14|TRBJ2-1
CASSQDAGYNEQFF
TGTGCCAGCAGCCAAGATGCAGGGTACAATGAGCAGTTCTTC
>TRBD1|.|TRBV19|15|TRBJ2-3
CASSTRTGSTDTQYF
TGTGCCAGTAGTACCAGGACAGGAAGCACAGATACGCAGTATTTT
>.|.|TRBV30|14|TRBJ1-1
CAWSVEVMNTEAFF
TGTGCCTGGAGTGTAGAGGTAATGAACACTGAAGCTTTCTTT
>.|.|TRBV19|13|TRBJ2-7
CASSNAGAHEQYF
TGTGCCAGTAGTAACGCGGGGGCCCACGAGCAGTACTTC
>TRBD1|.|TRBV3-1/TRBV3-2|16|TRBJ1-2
CASSSRGAGGGHGYTF
TGTGCCAGCAGCTCCAGGGGGGCAGGGGGAGGTCATGGCTACACCTTC
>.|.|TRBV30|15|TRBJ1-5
CAWSGGAINNQPQHF
TGTGCCTGGAGTGGTGGGGCGATAAACAATCAGCCCCAGCATTTT
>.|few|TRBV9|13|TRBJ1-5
CASSVGIRTPQHF
TGTGCCAGCAGCGTAGGTATCAGGACTCCCCAGCATTTT
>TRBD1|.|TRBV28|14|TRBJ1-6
CASNPGTANSPLHF
TGTGCCAGCAATCCGGGGACAGCTAATTCACCCCTCCACTTT
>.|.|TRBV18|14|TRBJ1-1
CASSPRRGNTEAFF
TGTGCCAGCTCACCACGCAGGGGGAACACTGAAGCTTTCTTT
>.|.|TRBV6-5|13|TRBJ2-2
CASDTGNTGELFF
TGTGCCAGCGATACGGGAAACACCGGGGAGCTGTTTTTT
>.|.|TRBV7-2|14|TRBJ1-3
CASSLREKGNTIYF
TGTGCCAGCAGCTTACGGGAAAAGGGAAACACCATATATTTT
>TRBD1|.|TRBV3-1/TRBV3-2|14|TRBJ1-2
CASSLTKQGNGYTF
TGTGCCAGCAGCTTAACAAAACAGGGGAATGGCTACACCTTC
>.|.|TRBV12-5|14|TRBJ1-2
CASGLVGRAYGYTF
TGTGCTAGTGGTTTGGTAGGCAGGGCCTATGGCTACACCTTC
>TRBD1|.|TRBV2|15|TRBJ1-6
CASSEQGQEISPLHF
TGTGCCAGCAGTGAACAGGGACAGGAAATTTCACCCCTCCACTTT
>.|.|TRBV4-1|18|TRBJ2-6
CASSRHRAQDSGANVLTF
TGCGCCAGCAGCCGTCACAGGGCCCAGGATTCTGGGGCCAACGTCCTGACTTTC
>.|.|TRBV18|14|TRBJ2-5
CASSPRHAEETQYF
TGTGCCAGCTCACCTAGACATGCTGAAGAGACCCAGTACTTC
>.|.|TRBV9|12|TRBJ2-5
CASSVSFGAQYF
TGTGCCAGCAGCGTGTCGTTCGGGGCCCAGTACTTC
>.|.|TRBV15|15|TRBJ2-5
CATSRDPGHQETQYF
TGTGCCACCAGCAGAGATCCGGGACATCAAGAGACCCAGTACTTC